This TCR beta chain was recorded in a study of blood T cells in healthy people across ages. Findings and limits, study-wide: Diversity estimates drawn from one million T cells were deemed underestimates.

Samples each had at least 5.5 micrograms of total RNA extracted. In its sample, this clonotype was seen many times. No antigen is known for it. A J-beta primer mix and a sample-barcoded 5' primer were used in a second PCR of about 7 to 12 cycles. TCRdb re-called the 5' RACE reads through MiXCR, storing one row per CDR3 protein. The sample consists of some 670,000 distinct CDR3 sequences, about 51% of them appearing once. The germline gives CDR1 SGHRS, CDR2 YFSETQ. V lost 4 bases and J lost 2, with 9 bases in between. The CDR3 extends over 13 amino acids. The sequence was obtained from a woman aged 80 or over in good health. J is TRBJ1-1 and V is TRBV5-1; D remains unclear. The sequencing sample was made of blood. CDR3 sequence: CASSMLRNTEAFF. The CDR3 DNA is TGCGCCAGCAGCATGTTAAGAAACACTGAAGCTTTCTTT.